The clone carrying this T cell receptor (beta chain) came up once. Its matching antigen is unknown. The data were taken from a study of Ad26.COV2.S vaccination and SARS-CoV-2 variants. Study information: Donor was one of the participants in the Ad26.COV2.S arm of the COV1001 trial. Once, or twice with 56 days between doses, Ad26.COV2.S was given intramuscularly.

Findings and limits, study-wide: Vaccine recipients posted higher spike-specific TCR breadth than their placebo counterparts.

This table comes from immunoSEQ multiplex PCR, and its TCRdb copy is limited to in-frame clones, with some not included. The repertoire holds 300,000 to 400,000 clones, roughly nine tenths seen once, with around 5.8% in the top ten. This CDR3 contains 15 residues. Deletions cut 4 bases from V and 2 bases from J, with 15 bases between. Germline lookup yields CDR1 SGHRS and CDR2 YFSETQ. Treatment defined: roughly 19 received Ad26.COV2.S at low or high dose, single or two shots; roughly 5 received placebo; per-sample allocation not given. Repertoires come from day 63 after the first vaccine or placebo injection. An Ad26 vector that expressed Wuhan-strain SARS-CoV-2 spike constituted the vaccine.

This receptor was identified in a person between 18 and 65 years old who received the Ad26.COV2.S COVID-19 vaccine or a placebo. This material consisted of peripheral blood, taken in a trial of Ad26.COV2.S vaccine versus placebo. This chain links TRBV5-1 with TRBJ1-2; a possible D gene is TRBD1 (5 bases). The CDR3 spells CASSPLGGLNYGYTF. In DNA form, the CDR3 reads TGCGCCAGCAGCCCTCTGGGGGGACTAAACTATGGCTACACCTTC.